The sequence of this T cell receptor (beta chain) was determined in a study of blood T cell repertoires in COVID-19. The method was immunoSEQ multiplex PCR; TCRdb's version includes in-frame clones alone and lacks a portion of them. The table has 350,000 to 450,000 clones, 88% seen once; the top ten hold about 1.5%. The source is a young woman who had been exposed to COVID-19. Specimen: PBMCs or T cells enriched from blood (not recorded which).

This CDR3 reads CASSAQGGGSPLHF. The CDR3 DNA reads TGTGCCAGCAGTGCTCAGGGAGGGGGGTCACCCCTCCACTTT. J is TRBJ1-6 and V is TRBV2; TRBD1 is a possible D gene (6 bases). The CDR3 runs 14 residues. Germline V CDR1 and CDR2: SNHLY, FYNNEI. V was cut by 4 bases and J by 10 bases, with 14 bases left in between.